This T cell receptor beta chain was retrieved from a study of beta chain features in type 1 diabetes. General study results and limits: Significant though moderate, a shortening of TCRB CDR3s appeared in all four CD4+ subsets of Type 1 diabetes patients. In the patient group, naive, central memory and Treg TCRB repertoires seemed more alike than in the healthy donor group. Individuals with type 1 diabetes displayed fewer insertions and more deletions at VDJ junctions.

Germline-derived CDR1 and CDR2 are LNHDA and SQIVND (reference sequence). V trimming: 5 bases; J trimming: 5 bases; junction bases outside the gene matches: 11. The CDR3 is 16 residues long. Comments on this clone: Its antigen is currently unknown.

The authors sorted CD4+ naive, central memory, regulatory and stem cell-like memory cells via CD45RO/CCR7/CD25/CD127/CD95/CD27. Of the isolated RNA, all was reverse transcribed, and so the sequenced material was expressed TCRB transcripts. Measured with immunoSEQ multiplex PCR; TCRdb has only the in-frame clones, and not every one. Of about 900,000 clones in the sample, 15% to 20% were seen once. The TCR originated in a woman in her late teens or twenties in good health. The chain carries TRBV19 and TRBJ1-5, with 8 bases identical to TRBD1. Sequencing used naive CD4+ T cells from blood. DNA of the CDR3: TGTGCCAGTAGTCTCCCCGCGGACAGGGCGGATCAGCCCCAGCATTTT. This encodes CASSLPADRADQPQHF.